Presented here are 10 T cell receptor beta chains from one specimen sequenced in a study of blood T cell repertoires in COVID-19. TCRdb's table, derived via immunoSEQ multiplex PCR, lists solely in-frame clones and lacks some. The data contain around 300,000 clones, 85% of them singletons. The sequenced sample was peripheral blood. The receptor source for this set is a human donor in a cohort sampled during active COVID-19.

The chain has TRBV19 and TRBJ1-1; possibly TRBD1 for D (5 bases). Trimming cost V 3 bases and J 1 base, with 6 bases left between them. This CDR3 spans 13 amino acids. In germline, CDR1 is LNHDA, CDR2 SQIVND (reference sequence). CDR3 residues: CASSMQGNTEAFF. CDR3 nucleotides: TGTGCCAGTAGTATGCAGGGGAACACTGAAGCTTTCTTT.

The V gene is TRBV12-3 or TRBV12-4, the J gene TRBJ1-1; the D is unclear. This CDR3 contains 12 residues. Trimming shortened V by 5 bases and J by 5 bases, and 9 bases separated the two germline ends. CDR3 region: CASSPGGTEAFF. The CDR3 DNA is TGTGCCAGCAGTCCCGGAGGGACTGAAGCTTTCTTT.

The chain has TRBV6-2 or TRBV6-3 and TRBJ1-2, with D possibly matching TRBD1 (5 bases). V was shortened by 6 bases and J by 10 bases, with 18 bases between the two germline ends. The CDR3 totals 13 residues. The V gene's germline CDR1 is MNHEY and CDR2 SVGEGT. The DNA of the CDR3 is TGTGCCAGCAGCCCACTTCGGACATTGACCTACACCTTC. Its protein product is CASSPLRTLTYTF.

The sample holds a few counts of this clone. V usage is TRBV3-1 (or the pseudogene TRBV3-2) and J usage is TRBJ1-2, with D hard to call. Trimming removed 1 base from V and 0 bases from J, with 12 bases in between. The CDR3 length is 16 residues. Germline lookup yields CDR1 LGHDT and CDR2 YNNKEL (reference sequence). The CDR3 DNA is TGTGCCAGCAGCCAAGGAAAAACAATCCCTAACTATGGCTACACCTTC. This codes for CASSQGKTIPNYGYTF.

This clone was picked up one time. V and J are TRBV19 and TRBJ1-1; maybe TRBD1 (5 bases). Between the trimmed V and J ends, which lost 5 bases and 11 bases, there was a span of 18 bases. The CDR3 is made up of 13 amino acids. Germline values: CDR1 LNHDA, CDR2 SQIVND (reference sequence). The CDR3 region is CASSHGPGVHAFF. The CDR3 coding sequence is TGTGCCAGTAGTCACGGCCCGGGGGTGCATGCTTTCTTT.

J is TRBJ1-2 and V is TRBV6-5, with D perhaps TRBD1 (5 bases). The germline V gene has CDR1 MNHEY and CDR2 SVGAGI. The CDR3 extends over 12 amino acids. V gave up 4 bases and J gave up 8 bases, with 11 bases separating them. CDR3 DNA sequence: TGTGCCAGCAGTTCCGGGACTTTCGGCTACACCTTC. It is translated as CASSSGTFGYTF.

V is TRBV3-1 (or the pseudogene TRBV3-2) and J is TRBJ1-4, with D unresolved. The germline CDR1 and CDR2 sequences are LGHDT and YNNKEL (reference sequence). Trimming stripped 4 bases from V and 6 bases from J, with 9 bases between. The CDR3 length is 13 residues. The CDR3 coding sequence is TGTGCCAGCAGCCGAGGAGAGTATGAAAAACTGTTTTTT. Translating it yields CASSRGEYEKLFF.

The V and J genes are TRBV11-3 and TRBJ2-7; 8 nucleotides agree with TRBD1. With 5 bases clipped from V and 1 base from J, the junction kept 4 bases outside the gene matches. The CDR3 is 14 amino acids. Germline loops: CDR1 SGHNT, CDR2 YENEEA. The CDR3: CASSPDRDSYEQYF. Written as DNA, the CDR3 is TGTGCCAGCAGCCCGGACAGGGATTCCTACGAGCAGTACTTC.

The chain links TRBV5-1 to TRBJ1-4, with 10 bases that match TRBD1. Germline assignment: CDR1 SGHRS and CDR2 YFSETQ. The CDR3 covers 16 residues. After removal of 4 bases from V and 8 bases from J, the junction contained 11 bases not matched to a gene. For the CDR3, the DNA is TGCGCCAGCAGCAGATCCGGGACAGGGGAAGGGGAAAAACTGTTTTTT. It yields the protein CASSRSGTGEGEKLFF.

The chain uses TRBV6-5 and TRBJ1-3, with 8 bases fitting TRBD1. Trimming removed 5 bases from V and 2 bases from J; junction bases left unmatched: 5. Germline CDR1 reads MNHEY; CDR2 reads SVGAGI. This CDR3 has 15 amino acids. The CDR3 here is CASSPDRGTGNTIYF. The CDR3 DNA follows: TGTGCCAGCAGTCCTGACAGGGGTACTGGAAACACCATATATTTT.